These 27 T cell receptor beta chains originate from one sample sequenced in a study of cytomegalovirus exposure and HLA in healthy donors. The PCR used 60 Vbeta and 13 Jbeta primers. Data came from immunoSEQ multiplex PCR; TCRdb stores just in-frame clones and leaves some out. Of about 140,000 clones listed, 80% were seen once; the top ten hold approximately 2.5%. Material: PBMCs. These receptors were taken from a man aged 50 to 59 in good health and CMV-seronegative.

This chain joins TRBV27 and TRBJ1-1; D call uncertain. The germline V gene has CDR1 MNHEY and CDR2 SMNVEV (reference sequence). The V end lost 3 bases, the J end lost 1 base, and 6 bases lay between the germline ends. CDR3 size: 13 residues. CDR3 amino acids: CASSFRRNTEAFF. CDR3 DNA: TGTGCCAGCAGTTTTCGGAGGAACACTGAAGCTTTCTTT.

This chain connects TRBV28 to TRBJ1-2, with D uncertain. V lost 2 bases to trimming and J lost 1 base, with 5 bases between them. There are 13 residues in the CDR3. From germline, CDR1 is MDHEN and CDR2 SYDVKM. The CDR3 protein is CASSLRVNYGYTF. CDR3 in DNA: TGTGCCAGCAGTTTACGAGTTAACTATGGCTACACCTTC.

This clone was seen a few times. V usage is TRBV4-1 and J usage is TRBJ2-2; D is perhaps TRBD2 (6 bases). The V gene lost 5 bases and the J gene lost 3 bases, with 13 bases spanning the gap. The germline gives CDR1 MGHRA, CDR2 YSYEKL. There are 15 residues in the CDR3. The CDR3 region is CASSGGSDYTGELFF. CDR3 nucleotides: TGCGCCAGCAGCGGAGGGTCAGACTACACCGGGGAGCTGTTTTTT.

This chain links TRBV7-6 with TRBJ2-1; 8 bases map to TRBD2. The CDR3 extends over 15 amino acids. The ends lost 2 bases at V and 9 bases at J; junction bases unmatched: 9. Germline V gives CDR1 SGHVS, CDR2 FNYEAQ. CDR3 DNA sequence: TGTGCCAGCAGCTTAAACTTGGCGGGAGGAACTGAGCAGTTCTTC. Translated, it gives CASSLNLAGGTEQFF.

This clone came up a few times. This sequence joins TRBV4-1 and TRBJ1-2, with TRBD1 identical over 12 bases. CDR3 length: 16 residues. In germline, CDR1 is MGHRA, CDR2 YSYEKL. The trim removed 4 bases at V and 7 bases at J, leaving 10 bases unmatched. CDR3 DNA: TGCGCCAGCAGCCCGACCTTGGGACAGGGGGCGAGTGGCTACACCTTC. Amino acid sequence: CASSPTLGQGASGYTF.

The chain couples TRBV4-1 to TRBJ2-7; 9 bases match TRBD1. V dropped 1 base and J dropped 4; count of bases not matched to a gene: 8. Germline lookup yields CDR1 MGHRA and CDR2 YSYEKL. This CDR3 spans 16 amino acids. CDR3: CASSQVFGTGRYEQYF. CDR3 coding DNA: TGCGCCAGCAGCCAAGTTTTCGGGACAGGGAGATACGAGCAGTACTTC.

The gene calls are TRBV18 and TRBJ2-7; a possible D gene is TRBD2 (6 bases). CDR3 size: 16 residues. The germline gives CDR1 KGHSH, CDR2 LQKENI. Between the trimmed V and J ends, which lost 0 bases and 4 bases, there was a span of 16 bases. CDR3 in DNA: TGTGCCAGCTCACCACCGGAGGGGAGCTTCCCTTACGAGCAGTACTTC. This gives the protein CASSPPEGSFPYEQYF.

The chain links TRBV7-9 to TRBJ1-2; weak D call: TRBD1 (5 bases). The CDR3 covers 14 residues. Germline V CDR1 and CDR2: SEHNR, FQNEAQ (reference sequence). The V end lost 1 base, the J end lost 8 bases, and 14 bases lay between the germline ends. The CDR3 protein is CASSLVGVGSGYTF. The CDR3 coding sequence is TGTGCCAGCAGCTTAGTAGGGGTGGGAAGCGGCTACACCTTC. Supplemented by reference TRBV7-9 and TRBJ1-2, the full variable domain reads DTGVSQNPRHKITKRGQNVTFRCDPISEHNRLYWYRQTLGQGPEFLTYFQNEAQLEKSRLLSDRFSAERPKGSFSTLEIQRTEQGDSAMYLCASSLVGVGSGYTFGSGTRLTVV.

V gene TRBV18 combines with J gene TRBJ1-4; D gene ambiguous. Germline V gene sequence: CDR1 KGHSH, CDR2 LQKENI. V lost 3 bases and J 0 bases, leaving 8 bases between the germline ends. This CDR3 is 15 amino acids long. The CDR3 spells CASSPASATNEKLFF. The CDR3 DNA is TGTGCCAGCTCACCCGCCAGCGCAACTAATGAAAAACTGTTTTTT.

This clone was observed once. The V gene is TRBV7-9, the J gene TRBJ1-2; D remains ambiguous. The CDR3 has 13 residues. Germline CDR1 reads SEHNR; CDR2 reads FQNEAQ (reference sequence). Trimming stripped 5 bases from V and 4 bases from J, with 11 bases between. The CDR3 region is CASSPGEFYGYTF. CDR3 sequence (DNA): TGTGCCAGCAGCCCTGGAGAGTTCTATGGCTACACCTTC.

The chain links TRBV27 to TRBJ2-3; TRBD2 matches 11 bases. Germline trimming cut 3 bases from V and 4 bases from J; bases unmatched to any gene: 9. The CDR3 totals 17 residues. Germline values: CDR1 MNHEY, CDR2 SMNVEV (reference sequence). CDR3 sequence (DNA): TGTGCCAGCAGTTTCACTAGCGGGAGAGGGGTATCAGATACGCAGTATTTT. The encoded protein is CASSFTSGRGVSDTQYF.

The chain is built from TRBV7-9 and TRBJ2-5; 8 bases agree with TRBD2. In germline, CDR1 is SEHNR, CDR2 FQNEAQ (reference sequence). The trim removed 5 bases at V and 4 bases at J, leaving 15 bases unmatched. The CDR3 loop spans 17 amino acids. The DNA for the CDR3 is TGTGCCAGCAGCCCCCCGGTAGCTAGCGGGTACGGAGAGACCCAGTACTTC. Protein product: CASSPPVASGYGETQYF.

The chain couples TRBV30 to TRBJ2-4; 11 bases agree with TRBD2. Germline loops: CDR1 GTSNPN, CDR2 SVGIG (reference sequence). The V and J ends lost 2 bases and 10 bases, in that order; junction bases with no gene match: 4. The CDR3 is 13 amino acids. The CDR3 region is CAWSRGLAAIQYF. The CDR3 DNA follows: TGTGCCTGGAGTAGGGGACTAGCGGCAATTCAGTACTTC.

The chain links TRBV19 to TRBJ1-1; 7 bases fit TRBD1. CDR3 length: 14 residues. The trim removed 7 bases at V and 1 base at J, leaving 6 bases unmatched. CDR1 and CDR2 from the germline V gene are LNHDA and SQIVND (reference sequence). As DNA, the CDR3 is TGTGCCAGTACTTGGACAGGTGCGAACACTGAAGCTTTCTTT. Protein sequence: CASTWTGANTEAFF.

In this sample, this clone turned up a few times. In DNA form, the CDR3 reads TGTGCCAGCAGCCGACAGGGCATGAACACTGAAGCTTTCTTT. Translated: CASSRQGMNTEAFF. The V gene is TRBV7-9, the J gene TRBJ1-1, with 7 bases identical to TRBD1. Unmatched junction bases numbered 3, after V lost 5 bases and J lost 0 bases. Per the germline V gene, CDR1 is SEHNR and CDR2 is FQNEAQ (reference sequence). The CDR3 loop spans 14 amino acids.

The V and J genes are TRBV5-5 and TRBJ2-1, with TRBD1 matching over 9 bases. The germline V gene encodes CDR1 SGHKS and CDR2 YYEKEE (reference sequence). J lost 0 bases, V lost 4 bases, and 2 bases had no gene match. The CDR3 consists of 15 residues. The CDR3 DNA reads TGTGCCAGCAGCCTGACAGGGGGCTCCTACAATGAGCAGTTCTTC. It is translated as CASSLTGGSYNEQFF.

V usage is TRBV7-2 and J usage is TRBJ1-1, with 9 bases aligning to TRBD1. The V gene end was trimmed by 2 bases and the J gene end by 5 bases; junction bases not matched to a gene: 3. The CDR3 spans 14 residues. CDR1 SGHTA and CDR2 FQGNSA come from the germline V gene. CDR3 amino acids: CASSLWTGDTEAFF. The CDR3 nucleotides are TGTGCCAGCAGCTTATGGACAGGGGATACTGAAGCTTTCTTT.

J is TRBJ2-1 and V is TRBV11-3; TRBD1 aligns across 10 bases. With 7 bases clipped from V and 7 bases from J, the junction kept 10 bases outside the gene matches. CDR1 is SGHNT and CDR2 is YENEEA in the germline V gene. The CDR3 spans 15 residues. DNA for the CDR3: TGTGCCAGCACCCCCGGGACAGGGGAACGGAATGAGCAGTTCTTC. It yields the protein CASTPGTGERNEQFF.

The chain couples TRBV4-2 to TRBJ2-4; 11 bases align to TRBD2. The CDR3 consists of 16 residues. After removal of 1 base from V and 9 bases from J, the junction contained 8 bases not matched to a gene. From germline, CDR1 is LGHNA and CDR2 YNFKEQ. CDR3 sequence: CASSQGASGRYRIQYF. In nucleotides, the CDR3 is TGTGCCAGCAGCCAAGGGGCTAGCGGGAGGTATCGCATTCAGTACTTC.

This chain uses TRBV5-3 with TRBJ2-6; TRBD1 is a possible D gene (5 bases). TRBV5-3 is sorted into the ORF group, with uncertain function. The ends were cut back, 4 bases at V and 0 bases at J, with 14 bases in the middle. This CDR3 contains 17 residues. In DNA form, the CDR3 reads TGTGCCAGAAGCCCCGTGATGGGGCTCTCTGGGGCCAACGTCCTGACTTTC. This encodes CARSPVMGLSGANVLTF.

The CDR3 region has the DNA TGTGCCAGCAGTTCCCTACCCCCAGGGAAGCAGTTCTTC. Its translation: CASSSLPPGKQFF. This sequence joins TRBV28 and TRBJ2-1, with D possibly matching TRBD1 (5 bases). Germline V gene lookup returns CDR1 MDHEN and CDR2 SYDVKM. V was shortened by 4 bases and J by 11 bases, with 15 bases between the two germline ends. The CDR3 spans 13 residues.

The CDR3 DNA is TGTGCCAGCTCACCCTATAAAGAGACCCAGTACTTC. It translates to CASSPYKETQYF. The V and J genes are TRBV18 and TRBJ2-5; no firm D call. Trimming took 3 bases from V and 3 from J, leaving 5 bases between them. The CDR3 sequence is 12 residues long. Germline CDR1 reads KGHSH; CDR2 reads LQKENI.

The V call is TRBV15, the J call TRBJ1-2, with TRBD1 identical over 9 bases. This CDR3 has 16 residues. Germline CDR1 is LNHNV and CDR2 is YYDKDF (reference sequence). V dropped 1 base and J dropped 4; count of bases not matched to a gene: 7. The CDR3 loop reads CATSRGGEGQGYGYTF. DNA for the CDR3: TGTGCCACCAGCAGAGGGGGGGAGGGACAGGGCTATGGCTACACCTTC.

This clone was counted a few times. The rearrangement joins TRBV5-4 to TRBJ1-3, with 7 bases identical to TRBD1. This CDR3 region has 15 residues. The ends lost 5 bases at V and 3 bases at J; junction bases unmatched: 8. Germline CDR1 SGHNT, CDR2 YYREEE (reference sequence). CDR3 in amino acids: CASSSQGEGGNTIYF. The CDR3 nucleotides are TGTGCCAGCAGTTCCCAGGGGGAAGGTGGAAACACCATATATTTT.

This chain connects TRBV30 to TRBJ1-1; no definite D call. The CDR3 has 13 amino acids. Trimming left V 5 bases short and J 1 base short, with 11 bases between. Germline V gives CDR1 GTSNPN, CDR2 SVGIG (reference sequence). The CDR3 reads CAWGPGWNTEAFF. The CDR3, as DNA: TGTGCCTGGGGCCCGGGTTGGAACACTGAAGCTTTCTTT.

This rearrangement joins TRBV6-4 to TRBJ2-3; 7 bases fit TRBD2. V trimming: 5 bases; J trimming: 1 base; junction bases outside the gene matches: 3. The CDR3 extends over 14 amino acids. The germline V gene encodes CDR1 MRHNA and CDR2 SNTAGT. CDR3 loop: CASSTRGGTDTQYF. The CDR3 bases are TGTGCCAGCAGTACCCGGGGGGGCACAGATACGCAGTATTTT.

The chain is built from TRBV18 and TRBJ2-7; D unresolved. Germline lookup yields CDR1 KGHSH and CDR2 LQKENI. Deletions cut 1 base from V and 0 bases from J, with 10 bases between. This CDR3 contains 15 residues. CDR3 sequence (DNA): TGTGCCAGCTCACCACAGGCAGGAAACTCCTACGAGCAGTACTTC. The encoded protein is CASSPQAGNSYEQYF. The complete variable domain, with remaining parts taken from reference TRBV18 and TRBJ2-7, reads NAGVMQNPRHLVRRRGQEARLRCSPMKGHSHVYWYRQLPEEGLKFMVYLQKENIIDESGMPKERFSAEFPKEGPSILRIQQVVRGDSAAYFCASSPQAGNSYEQYFGPGTRLTVT.